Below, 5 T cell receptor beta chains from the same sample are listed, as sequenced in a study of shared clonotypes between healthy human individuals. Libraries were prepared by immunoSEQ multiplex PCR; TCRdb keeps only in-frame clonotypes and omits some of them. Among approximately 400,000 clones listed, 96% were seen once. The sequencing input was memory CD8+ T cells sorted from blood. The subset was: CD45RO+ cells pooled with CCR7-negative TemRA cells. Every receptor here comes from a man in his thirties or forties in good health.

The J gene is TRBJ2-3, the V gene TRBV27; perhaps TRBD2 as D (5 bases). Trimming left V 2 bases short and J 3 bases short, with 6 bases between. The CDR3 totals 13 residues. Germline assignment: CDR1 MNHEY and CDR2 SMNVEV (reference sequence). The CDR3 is CASSLVATDTQYF. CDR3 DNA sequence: TGTGCCAGCAGTTTAGTAGCGACAGATACGCAGTATTTT.

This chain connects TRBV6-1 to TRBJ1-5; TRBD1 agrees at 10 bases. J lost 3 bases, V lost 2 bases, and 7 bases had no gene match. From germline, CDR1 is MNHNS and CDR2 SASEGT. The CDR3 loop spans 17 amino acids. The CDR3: CASSEYRDRGNNQPQHF. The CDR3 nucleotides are TGTGCCAGCAGTGAATACCGGGACAGGGGTAACAATCAGCCCCAGCATTTT.

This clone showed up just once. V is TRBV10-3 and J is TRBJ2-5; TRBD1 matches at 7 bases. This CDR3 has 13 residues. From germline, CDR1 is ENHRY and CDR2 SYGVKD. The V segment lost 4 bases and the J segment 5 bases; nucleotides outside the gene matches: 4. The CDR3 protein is CAISAVTGETQYF. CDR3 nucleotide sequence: TGTGCCATCAGTGCTGTGACAGGGGAGACCCAGTACTTC.

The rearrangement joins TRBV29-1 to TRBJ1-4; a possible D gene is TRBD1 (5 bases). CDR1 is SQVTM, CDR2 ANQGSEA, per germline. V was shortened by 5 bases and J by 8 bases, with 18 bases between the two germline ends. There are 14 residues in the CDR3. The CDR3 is CSVRHRSLGEKLFF. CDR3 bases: TGCAGCGTTCGCCACAGGAGTCTGGGAGAAAAACTGTTTTTT.

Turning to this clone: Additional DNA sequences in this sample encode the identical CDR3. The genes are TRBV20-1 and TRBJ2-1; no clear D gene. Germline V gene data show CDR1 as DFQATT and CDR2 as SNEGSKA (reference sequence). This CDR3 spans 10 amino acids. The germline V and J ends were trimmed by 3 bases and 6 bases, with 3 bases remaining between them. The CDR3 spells CSASSNEQFF. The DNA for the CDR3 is TGCAGTGCTAGCTCCAATGAGCAGTTCTTC.